The 10 T cell receptor beta chains given below trace back to one sample, sequenced in a study of blood T cell repertoires in COVID-19. Clones were read by immunoSEQ multiplex PCR, and TCRdb kept only the in-frame ones, dropping some. The data show 90,000 to 100,000 clones, 65% to 85% seen once. Sequencing used peripheral blood. These receptors all stem from a man in his 60s with acute or convalescent COVID-19.

In this sample, this clone turned up a few times. The chain joins TRBV7-2 to TRBJ1-5, with unresolved D. The CDR3 spans 13 residues. V lost 5 bases, J lost 5 bases, and 10 bases lay in between. CDR1 and CDR2 from the germline V gene are SGHTA and FQGNSA. CDR3 loop: CASSLKRDQPQHF. CDR3 sequence (DNA): TGTGCCAGCAGCCTGAAACGGGATCAGCCCCAGCATTTT.

The gene calls are TRBV27 and TRBJ2-1; weak D call: TRBD1 (5 bases). Germline V CDR1 and CDR2: MNHEY, SMNVEV (reference sequence). CDR3 size: 14 residues. The ends were cut back, 2 bases at V and 5 bases at J, with 10 bases in the middle. Written as DNA, the CDR3 is TGTGCCAGCAGTTTAGGGGCGTCAGACAATGAGCAGTTCTTC. It yields the protein CASSLGASDNEQFF.

This clone turned up a few times. This rearrangement joins TRBV6-2 or TRBV6-3 to TRBJ2-7; D gene uncertain. Trimming removed 4 bases from V and 0 bases from J, with 10 bases in between. Per germline, CDR1 MNHEY and CDR2 SVGEGT. The CDR3 runs to 14 residues. The CDR3: CASSSTVASYEQYF. CDR3 bases: TGTGCCAGCAGTTCTACGGTTGCCTCCTACGAGCAGTACTTC.

V is TRBV6-5 and J is TRBJ1-1; 8 nucleotides agree with TRBD1. There are 14 residues in the CDR3. Trimming cost V 5 bases and J 4 bases; bases outside gene matches: 6. CDR1 is MNHEY, CDR2 SVGAGI, per germline. The CDR3 region has the DNA TGTGCCAGCAGTACTAGACAGGGGCCCACTGAAGCTTTCTTT. Protein sequence: CASSTRQGPTEAFF.

The chain uses TRBV7-2 and TRBJ1-1; TRBD1 might be the D (5 bases). The CDR3 is 12 amino acids. The V gene's germline CDR1 is SGHTA and CDR2 FQGNSA. With 5 bases removed from V and 7 bases from J, the gap between germline ends came to 11 bases. CDR3 residues: CASSLQGLEAFF. In DNA, the CDR3 is TGTGCCAGCAGCCTCCAGGGTCTTGAAGCTTTCTTT.

The V gene is TRBV29-1, the J gene TRBJ2-3; D is perhaps TRBD2 (7 bases). The germline V gene has CDR1 SQVTM and CDR2 ANQGSEA. V lost 3 bases and J 0 bases, leaving 22 bases between the germline ends. There are 18 residues in the CDR3. Written as DNA, the CDR3 is TGCAGCGTTGAGGGGGGGCCCTCCAGGGACTATAGCACAGATACGCAGTATTTT. Translated, it gives CSVEGGPSRDYSTDTQYF.

The chain uses TRBV7-2 and TRBJ1-5; the D gene is possibly TRBD1 (6 bases). This CDR3 is 14 amino acids long. Germline V lookup: CDR1 SGHTA, CDR2 FQGNSA. V lost 4 bases and J 4 bases, leaving 11 bases between the germline ends. CDR3 loop: CASSSGQPNQPQHF. CDR3 bases: TGTGCCAGCAGCTCGGGACAACCTAATCAGCCCCAGCATTTT.

This chain connects TRBV5-6 to TRBJ1-5, with 9 bases matching TRBD1. The ends lost 4 bases at V and 4 bases at J; junction bases unmatched: 6. The CDR3 loop spans 15 amino acids. CDR1 is SGHDT, CDR2 YYEEEE, per germline. The CDR3 nucleotides read TGTGCCAGCAGCAACCGGGACAGGGTAAATCAGCCCCAGCATTTT. Translated: CASSNRDRVNQPQHF.

This chain uses TRBV4-2 with TRBJ2-3; 13 bases match TRBD2. After removal of 3 bases from V and 14 bases from J, the junction contained 8 bases not matched to a gene. The CDR3 is 14 residues long. Germline CDR1 LGHNA, CDR2 YNFKEQ. CDR3 DNA sequence: TGTGCCAGCAGCCAGATGGGACTAGCGGGGTTCATGTATTTT. As protein: CASSQMGLAGFMYF.

This chain joins TRBV24-1 and TRBJ2-1; 10 nucleotides align to TRBD1. From germline, CDR1 is KGHDR and CDR2 SFDVKD. The CDR3 is made up of 15 amino acids. The J segment lost 4 bases and the V segment lost 4 bases, leaving 3 bases of the junction unmatched. The CDR3 bases are TGTGCCACCAGTGACTGGGACAGGGGATACAATGAGCAGTTCTTC. This translates into CATSDWDRGYNEQFF.